These 30 T cell receptor beta chains came from one sample sequenced in a study of identical twins. TCRdb processed the 5' RACE reads anew with MiXCR; each CDR3 protein has one entry. The sample lists about 530,000 distinct CDR3 sequences, approximately 20% occurring once. These sequences were also reported in another study, on yellow fever vaccine responses in identical twins.

Input material: CD4+ T cells sorted from blood. Receptors originate from a woman younger than 35 in good health.

This clonotype occurred a few times. The CDR3 is CASSQGKAEGNEQFF. CDR3 nucleotides: TGTGCCAGCTCACAAGGGAAAGCCGAGGGCAATGAGCAGTTCTTC. The J gene is TRBJ2-1, the V gene TRBV18; TRBD2 is a possible D gene (5 bases). This CDR3 contains 15 residues. Germline-derived CDR1 and CDR2 are KGHSH and LQKENI. The V gene lost 4 bases and the J gene lost 6 bases, with 16 bases spanning the gap.

This clonotype occurred a few times. This chain links TRBV7-7 with TRBJ2-3, with 11 nucleotides matching TRBD2. From germline, CDR1 is SSHAT and CDR2 FNYEAQ (reference sequence). The CDR3 runs to 15 residues. After removal of 5 bases from V and 4 bases from J, the junction contained 5 bases not matched to a gene. CDR3 residues: CASSLSGGAADTQYF. The CDR3 DNA follows: TGTGCCAGCAGCCTTAGCGGGGGGGCGGCAGATACGCAGTATTTT.

This chain connects TRBV12-5 to TRBJ2-1; TRBD2 agrees at 7 bases. With 0 bases clipped from V and 0 bases from J, the junction kept 5 bases outside the gene matches. This CDR3 region has 17 residues. Germline-derived CDR1 and CDR2 are LGHNT and FRNRAP. This CDR3 reads CASGLVLGGDSYNEQFF. The CDR3 region has the DNA TGTGCTAGTGGTTTGGTACTGGGAGGGGACTCCTACAATGAGCAGTTCTTC.

In this sample, this clonotype turned up a few times. The chain is built from TRBV20-1 and TRBJ2-7; no clear D. V was shortened by 3 bases and J by 0 bases, with 12 bases between the two germline ends. Germline loops: CDR1 DFQATT, CDR2 SNEGSKA (reference sequence). This CDR3 region has 14 residues. The CDR3 DNA reads TGCAGTGCTAGGACCTTAGGGAACTCCTACGAGCAGTACTTC. It codes for CSARTLGNSYEQYF.

This clonotype was counted only a few times. This chain joins TRBV15 and TRBJ2-1, with 11 nucleotides matching TRBD2. Germline-derived CDR1 and CDR2 are LNHNV and YYDKDF (reference sequence). The CDR3 is 16 amino acids. V was clipped by 0 bases and J by 7 bases; unmatched bases: 5. In DNA, the CDR3 is TGTGCCACCAGCAGAGATTCTAGCGGGAGGTCTAATGAGCAGTTCTTC. Amino acid sequence: CATSRDSSGRSNEQFF. The whole variable domain, filled in from reference TRBV15 and TRBJ2-1, reads DAMVIQNPRYQVTQFGKPVTLSCSQTLNHNVMYWYQQKSSQAPKLLFHYYDKDFNNEADTPDNFQSRRPNTSFCFLDIRSPGLGDTAMYLCATSRDSSGRSNEQFFGPGTRLTVL.

This clonotype was counted a few times. The chain has TRBV12-3 or TRBV12-4 and TRBJ2-3; perhaps TRBD2 as D (6 bases). The ends were cut back, 10 bases at V and 3 bases at J, with 14 bases in the middle. This CDR3 spans 13 amino acids. CDR3 DNA: TGTGCCATCCTGGGGGGAAGTACAGATACGCAGTATTTT. The encoded protein is CAILGGSTDTQYF.

This clonotype was seen more than once but under ten times. The chain links TRBV11-2 to TRBJ1-1; a weak D match, TRBD1 (5 bases). The CDR3 is 18 residues long. Trimming removed 2 bases from V and 3 bases from J, with 22 bases in between. Germline CDR1 and CDR2: SGHAT and FQNNGV. CDR3 protein: CASSLRPGADPWDTEAFF. CDR3 sequence (DNA): TGTGCCAGCAGCTTAAGGCCCGGGGCAGACCCCTGGGACACTGAAGCTTTCTTT.

This chain connects TRBV5-1 to TRBJ1-1; D is ambiguous. The CDR3 contains 14 residues. CDR1 and CDR2 from the germline V gene are SGHRS and YFSETQ. V was clipped by 2 bases and J by 3 bases, with 11 bases between them. The CDR3 spells CASSFRGGDTEAFF. The CDR3 nucleotides are TGCGCCAGCAGCTTCCGAGGAGGAGACACTGAAGCTTTCTTT.

There are a few counts of this clonotype. DNA for the CDR3: TGTGCCAGCAGCTTTGCCGGGACAACCTCCTACAATGAGCAGTTCTTC. It is translated as CASSFAGTTSYNEQFF. The chain joins TRBV9 to TRBJ2-1, with D maybe TRBD1 (6 bases). Germline V lookup: CDR1 SGDLS, CDR2 YYNGEE. CDR3 length: 16 amino acids. V was cut by 4 bases and J by 0 bases, with 14 bases left in between.

This clonotype was recorded a few times. The rearrangement uses TRBV20-1 and TRBJ2-2, with 10 nucleotides matching TRBD1. The germline gives CDR1 DFQATT, CDR2 SNEGSKA (reference sequence). V gave up 6 bases and J gave up 5 bases; unmatched junction bases: 6. The CDR3 runs 14 residues. DNA for the CDR3: TGCAGTGCCCCGACAGGGGGCGCGACCGGGGAGCTGTTTTTT. Protein product: CSAPTGGATGELFF.

The chain carries TRBV12-3 or TRBV12-4 and TRBJ2-2; possibly TRBD1 for D (6 bases). The CDR3 runs 14 residues. Trimming took off 4 bases at V and 5 bases at J, with 11 bases between the two ends. CDR3 amino acids: CASSYQQGTGELFF. CDR3 DNA: TGTGCCAGCAGTTACCAACAGGGAACCGGGGAGCTGTTTTTT.

The table lists this clonotype with a few counts. The J gene is TRBJ2-3, the V gene TRBV15; possible D gene TRBD2, 6 bases. With 5 bases removed from V and 12 bases from J, the gap between germline ends came to 12 bases. The CDR3 extends over 11 amino acids. Germline CDR1 and CDR2: LNHNV and YYDKDF (reference sequence). The CDR3 DNA reads as TGTGCCACCAGCTTCTTGCGGGATCAGTATTTT. It is translated as CATSFLRDQYF.

A few counts support this clonotype. The chain carries TRBV3-1 and TRBJ1-1; unclear D gene. From germline, CDR1 is LGHDT and CDR2 YNNKEL (reference sequence). V was shortened by 2 bases and J by 4 bases, with 11 bases between the two germline ends. The CDR3 length is 14 residues. CDR3 in DNA: TGTGCCAGCAGCCAAAAAGGACGTACCACTGAAGCTTTCTTT. This encodes CASSQKGRTTEAFF.

The chain carries TRBV11-1 and TRBJ2-7; TRBD1 might be the D (6 bases). Trimming took off 2 bases at V and 3 bases at J, with 29 bases between the two ends. The CDR3 is made up of 20 amino acids. Germline assignment: CDR1 SGHAT and CDR2 FQDESV (reference sequence). The CDR3 protein is CASSLFSRLGQSSADYEQYF. The CDR3 DNA sequence: TGTGCCAGCAGCTTATTTTCTCGTCTCGGACAGTCCAGTGCGGACTACGAGCAGTACTTC.

The V call is TRBV7-9, the J call TRBJ1-2; weak D call: TRBD1 (5 bases). V lost 5 bases, J lost 6 bases, and 19 bases lay in between. Germline lookup yields CDR1 SEHNR and CDR2 FQNEAQ (reference sequence). The CDR3 is 15 amino acids. The CDR3 region has the DNA TGTGCCAGCAGCCCTATACTGGGGCGAGGGAATGGCTACACCTTC. It codes for CASSPILGRGNGYTF.

In its sample, this clonotype was seen a few times. This chain links TRBV12-3 or TRBV12-4 with TRBJ2-2; 12 bases map to TRBD2. The CDR3 contains 17 residues. With V trimmed by 5 bases and J by 4 bases, 8 bases remained unmatched. The CDR3, as DNA: TGTGCCAGCAGTCCGGGACTAGCGGGCTTATTCACCGGGGAGCTGTTTTTT. Translated: CASSPGLAGLFTGELFF.

This clonotype was counted many times. The junction and the germline gene differ at one end; a read error may be behind it. The chain links TRBV20-1 to TRBJ2-1; D possibly corresponds to TRBD2 (5 bases). CDR1 and CDR2 from the germline V gene are DFQATT and SNEGSKA (reference sequence). The CDR3 extends over 14 amino acids. This CDR3 is CSAGDSRVYNEQFF. The CDR3 region has the DNA TGCAGTGCTGGAGATTCGAGGGTGTACAATGAGCAGTTCTTC.

The rearrangement links TRBV11-2 to TRBJ2-1, with 9 bases matching TRBD2. With 3 bases clipped from V and 8 bases from J, the junction kept 8 bases outside the gene matches. The germline gives CDR1 SGHAT, CDR2 FQNNGV. This CDR3 region has 15 residues. CDR3 protein: CASSFLAGGFDEQFF. The CDR3 DNA sequence: TGTGCCAGCAGCTTCTTGGCGGGGGGGTTCGATGAGCAGTTCTTC.

This clonotype was recorded many times. A junction boundary mismatches the germline segment, possibly from a read error. The chain joins TRBV12-3 or TRBV12-4 to TRBJ2-1; TRBD2 agrees at 11 bases. This CDR3 is built from 15 residues. The CDR3 is CASSPSGGTYNEQFF. The CDR3 DNA reads as TGCGCCAGCAGTCCTAGCGGGGGGACCTACAATGAGCAGTTCTTC.

CDR3 residues: CASSLVFQLAGEGETQYF. Written as DNA, the CDR3 is TGTGCCAGCAGCTTAGTCTTTCAACTAGCGGGAGAGGGAGAGACCCAGTACTTC. V gene TRBV7-3 combines with J gene TRBJ2-5; 11 nucleotides match TRBD2. CDR3 length: 18 residues. The germline CDR1 and CDR2 sequences are SGHTA and FQGTGA. J gave up 4 bases and V 2 bases, and 12 bases lay outside the gene matches.

This clonotype turned up a few times. The rearrangement uses TRBV5-1 and TRBJ1-2; the D gene is possibly TRBD1 (6 bases). Germline lookup yields CDR1 SGHRS and CDR2 YFSETQ. The CDR3 contains 13 residues. V shed 3 bases and J shed 4 bases, with 10 bases lying between them. The CDR3 DNA follows: TGCGCCAGCAGCTCAGGACAGTCCTATGGCTACACCTTC. Encoded protein: CASSSGQSYGYTF.

The rearrangement uses TRBV16 and TRBJ2-2; no clear D. The germline V gene encodes CDR1 KGHSY and CDR2 FQNENV. CDR3 size: 13 residues. Deletions cut 2 bases from V and 6 bases from J, with 7 bases between. CDR3 in amino acids: CASSQGPSGELFF. The CDR3 DNA follows: TGTGCCAGCAGCCAAGGCCCCTCCGGGGAGCTGTTTTTT.

This rearrangement joins TRBV6-1 to TRBJ2-1; TRBD2 is a possible D gene (5 bases). V was cut by 0 bases and J by 4 bases, with 13 bases left in between. Germline V gives CDR1 MNHNS, CDR2 SASEGT. The CDR3 has 16 amino acids. The CDR3: CASSEALLVRYNEQFF. In DNA, the CDR3 is TGTGCCAGCAGTGAAGCTCTACTAGTAAGATACAATGAGCAGTTCTTC.

The DNA for the CDR3 is TGTGCCAGTAGTATTACAGGTCAAGAGACCCAGTACTTC. It encodes CASSITGQETQYF. J is TRBJ2-5 and V is TRBV19, with a weak D call TRBD1 (5 bases). The CDR3 contains 13 residues. Germline CDR1 reads LNHDA; CDR2 reads SQIVND (reference sequence). V shed 3 bases and J shed 2 bases, with 7 bases lying between them.

J is TRBJ2-1 and V is TRBV11-1, with 8 bases identical to TRBD2. Trimming at V came to 5 bases and at J to 8 bases, leaving 20 bases not matched to a gene. CDR3 length equals 18 residues. The germline V gene encodes CDR1 SGHAT and CDR2 FQDESV (reference sequence). CDR3 protein: CASSLVFGRAGLSYEQFF. DNA for the CDR3: TGTGCCAGCAGCCTCGTATTCGGGAGGGCCGGGTTAAGTTATGAGCAGTTCTTC.

There are a few counts of this clonotype. V and J are TRBV4-1 and TRBJ2-3; 12 bases line up with TRBD2. Germline V gives CDR1 MGHRA, CDR2 YSYEKL. With 0 bases clipped from V and 2 bases from J, the junction kept 9 bases outside the gene matches. There are 19 residues in the CDR3. The CDR3 nucleotides are TGCGCCAGCAGCCAAGAGTGGCTAGCGGGAGGGGGGTTCACAGATACGCAGTATTTT. This sequence encodes CASSQEWLAGGGFTDTQYF.

In its sample, this clonotype was seen a few times. The J gene is TRBJ2-5, the V gene TRBV5-1; 8 bases align to TRBD2. The germline V gene encodes CDR1 SGHRS and CDR2 YFSETQ. The CDR3 extends over 16 amino acids. The V and J ends lost 2 bases and 5 bases, in that order; junction bases with no gene match: 11. The CDR3 loop reads CASSFTGGPVQETQYF. The CDR3 DNA is TGCGCCAGCAGCTTTACGGGAGGGCCGGTCCAGGAGACCCAGTACTTC.

This clonotype was seen repeatedly, ten times or more. The chain has TRBV5-1 and TRBJ1-2; 10 nucleotides line up with TRBD1. From germline, CDR1 is SGHRS and CDR2 YFSETQ. The length of the CDR3 is 14 residues. V was clipped by 4 bases and J by 10 bases; unmatched bases: 10. The DNA of the CDR3 is TGCGCCAGCAGCCCCTACGGACAGGGGGAGGACTACACCTTC. Translated, it gives CASSPYGQGEDYTF.

This clonotype was detected a few times. The chain joins TRBV6-1 to TRBJ2-1, with TRBD2 matching over 10 bases. CDR1 MNHNS and CDR2 SASEGT come from the germline V gene. V gave up 6 bases and J gave up 3 bases; unmatched junction bases: 5. CDR3 length: 15 amino acids. This CDR3 is CASRPSSGGYNEQFF. DNA for the CDR3: TGTGCCAGCAGGCCTTCTAGCGGGGGCTACAATGAGCAGTTCTTC.

The sample holds a few counts of this clonotype. The chain carries TRBV15 and TRBJ2-1; 8 nucleotides line up with TRBD2. V lost 5 bases to trimming and J lost 0 bases; unmatched junction nucleotides: 9. The CDR3 runs 17 residues. Germline CDR1 and CDR2: LNHNV and YYDKDF (reference sequence). Here the CDR3 DNA reads TGTGCCACCAGCTCCCTTAGCGGGACGGTCTCCTACAATGAGCAGTTCTTC. Translation gives CATSSLSGTVSYNEQFF.